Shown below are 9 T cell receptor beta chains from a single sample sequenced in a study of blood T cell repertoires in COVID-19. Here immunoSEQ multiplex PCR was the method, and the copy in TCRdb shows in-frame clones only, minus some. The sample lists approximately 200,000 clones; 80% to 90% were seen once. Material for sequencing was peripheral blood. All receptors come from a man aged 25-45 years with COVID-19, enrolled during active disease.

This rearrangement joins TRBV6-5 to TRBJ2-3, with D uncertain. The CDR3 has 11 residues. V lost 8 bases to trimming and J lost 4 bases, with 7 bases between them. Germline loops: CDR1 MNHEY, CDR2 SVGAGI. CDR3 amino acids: CASYQADTQYF. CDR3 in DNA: TGTGCCAGCTACCAGGCAGATACGCAGTATTTT.

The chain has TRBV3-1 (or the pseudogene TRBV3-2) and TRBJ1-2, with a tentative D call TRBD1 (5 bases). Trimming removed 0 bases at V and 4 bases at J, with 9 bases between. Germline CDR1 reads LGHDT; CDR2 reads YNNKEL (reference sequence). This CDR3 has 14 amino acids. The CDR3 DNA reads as TGTGCCAGCAGCCAAGATAACGGGGGCTATGGCTACACCTTC. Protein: CASSQDNGGYGYTF.

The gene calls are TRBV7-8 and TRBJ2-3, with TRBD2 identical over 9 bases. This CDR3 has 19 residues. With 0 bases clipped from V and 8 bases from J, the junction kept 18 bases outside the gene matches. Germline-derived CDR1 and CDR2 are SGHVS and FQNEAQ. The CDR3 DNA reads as TGTGCCAGCAGCTTAGCGCTATGGTCGGTAGCGGGGGCCCTCGTTACGCAGTATTTT. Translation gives CASSLALWSVAGALVTQYF.

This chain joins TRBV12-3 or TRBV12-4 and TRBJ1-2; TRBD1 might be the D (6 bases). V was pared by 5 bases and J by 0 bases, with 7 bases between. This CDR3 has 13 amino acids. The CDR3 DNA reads TGTGCCAGCAGTACAGGGTCTAACTATGGCTACACCTTC. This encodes CASSTGSNYGYTF.

The CDR3 here is CSVRDSDTGELFF. CDR3 DNA sequence: TGCAGCGTTAGGGACAGCGATACCGGGGAGCTGTTTTTT. The V call is TRBV29-1, the J call TRBJ2-2, with TRBD1 matching 7 bases. The germline V gene encodes CDR1 SQVTM and CDR2 ANQGSEA. V lost 5 bases and J lost 5; bases outside the gene matches: 5. The CDR3 runs to 13 residues.

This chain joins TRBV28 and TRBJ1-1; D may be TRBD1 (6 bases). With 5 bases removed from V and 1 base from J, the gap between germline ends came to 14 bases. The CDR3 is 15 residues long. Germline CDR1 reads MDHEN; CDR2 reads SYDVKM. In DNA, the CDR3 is TGTGCCAGCAGTCCCTTTACAGGGACGAACACTGAAGCTTTCTTT. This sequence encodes CASSPFTGTNTEAFF.

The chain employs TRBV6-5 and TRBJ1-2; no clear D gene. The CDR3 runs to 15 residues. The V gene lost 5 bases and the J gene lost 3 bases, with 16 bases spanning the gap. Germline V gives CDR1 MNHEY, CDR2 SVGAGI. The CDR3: CASSSPGSGDYGYTF. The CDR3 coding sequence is TGTGCCAGCAGTAGCCCAGGAAGCGGGGACTATGGCTACACCTTC.

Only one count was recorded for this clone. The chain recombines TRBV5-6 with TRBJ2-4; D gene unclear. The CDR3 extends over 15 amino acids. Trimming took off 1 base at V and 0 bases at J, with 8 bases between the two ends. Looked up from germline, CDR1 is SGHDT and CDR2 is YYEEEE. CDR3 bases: TGTGCCAGCAGCTTGCACAGTCTAGCCAAAAACATTCAGTACTTC. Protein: CASSLHSLAKNIQYF.

In nucleotides, the CDR3 is TGTGCCAGTGAGGAGCGGGGGAATTCCGGGGAGCTGTTTTTT. Amino acid sequence: CASEERGNSGELFF. The chain combines TRBV6-6 with TRBJ2-2; 8 bases match TRBD2. This CDR3 is built from 14 residues. The junction had 9 bases not matched to a gene; V was cut back by 9 bases and J by 6 bases. From germline, CDR1 is MNHNY and CDR2 SVGAGI (reference sequence).